The 17 T cell receptor beta chains reported below all come from one sample, sequenced in a study of blood T cell repertoires in COVID-19. TCRdb's table, derived via immunoSEQ multiplex PCR, lists solely in-frame clones and lacks some. The profile covers hundreds of thousands of clones, with roughly 85% appearing a single time and under 4% taken by the ten largest. Sequenced input: peripheral blood. The receptors stem from a woman between 18 and 29 years old with acute or convalescent COVID-19.

J is TRBJ1-1 and V is TRBV29-1; tentatively, D is TRBD1 (6 bases). Germline loops: CDR1 SQVTM, CDR2 ANQGSEA. The CDR3 is 14 residues long. The V end lost 4 bases, the J end lost 6 bases, and 18 bases lay between the germline ends. CDR3 sequence reads: CSVGQVGLSAEAFF. The CDR3, as DNA: TGCAGCGTTGGACAGGTGGGGTTATCGGCTGAAGCTTTCTTT.

The chain employs TRBV19 and TRBJ1-1; 7 bases agree with TRBD1. Germline-derived CDR1 and CDR2 are LNHDA and SQIVND (reference sequence). This CDR3 has 14 residues. After removal of 6 bases from V and 3 bases from J, the junction contained 7 bases not matched to a gene. The CDR3 nucleotides are TGTGCCAGTAGGAAACAGGGGAGTTACACTGAAGCTTTCTTT. Amino acid sequence: CASRKQGSYTEAFF.

This chain connects TRBV29-1 to TRBJ2-1; no reliable D call. Trimming shortened V by 6 bases and J by 4 bases, and 13 bases separated the two germline ends. The CDR3 covers 13 residues. The germline V gene encodes CDR1 SQVTM and CDR2 ANQGSEA. The CDR3 DNA reads as TGCAGCGTAGAGTTGGGCCTTTACAATGAGCAGTTCTTC. Protein: CSVELGLYNEQFF.

The chain uses TRBV5-4 and TRBJ1-2, with 8 bases matching TRBD1. Germline lookup yields CDR1 SGHNT and CDR2 YYREEE (reference sequence). The CDR3 extends over 15 amino acids. V was pared by 3 bases and J by 4 bases, with 8 bases of the junction left unmatched. The CDR3 loop is CASSWGTGRGYGYTF. In DNA, the CDR3 is TGTGCCAGCAGCTGGGGGACAGGAAGGGGCTATGGCTACACCTTC.

This chain links TRBV5-1 with TRBJ1-1; the D gene is possibly TRBD1 (5 bases). There are 15 residues in the CDR3. V shed 0 bases and J shed 2 bases, with 11 bases lying between them. Germline V CDR1 and CDR2: SGHRS, YFSETQ. The CDR3 nucleotides read TGCGCCAGCAGCTTGGGTCCGGGACTTAACACTGAAGCTTTCTTT. Translated, it gives CASSLGPGLNTEAFF.

The chain has TRBV19 and TRBJ2-2; D remains ambiguous. Germline V lookup: CDR1 LNHDA, CDR2 SQIVND (reference sequence). The CDR3 has 14 amino acids. V shed 1 base and J shed 5 bases, with 8 bases lying between them. CDR3 region: CASSIGPITGELFF. The CDR3 DNA reads TGTGCCAGTAGTATAGGCCCTATAACCGGGGAGCTGTTTTTT.

The CDR3 here is CASSKRWNRGPGQPQHF. The CDR3 DNA sequence: TGTGCCAGCAGCAAACGGTGGAACAGGGGACCAGGTCAGCCCCAGCATTTT. This chain joins TRBV21-1 and TRBJ1-5; TRBD1, as called in the table, went unchecked against the DNA. TRBV21-1 is a documented pseudogene. The CDR3 consists of 17 residues.

The rearrangement uses TRBV13 and TRBJ1-1; maybe TRBD1 (5 bases). Germline CDR1 reads PRHDT; CDR2 reads FYEKMQ (reference sequence). The CDR3 spans 12 residues. Deletions cut 4 bases from V and 7 bases from J, with 10 bases between. The CDR3 here is CASSSRQFEAFF. In DNA form, the CDR3 reads TGTGCCAGCAGCTCCCGACAGTTTGAAGCTTTCTTT.

V gene TRBV6-2 or TRBV6-3 combines with J gene TRBJ2-7; 12 nucleotides match TRBD2. Trimming removed 1 base from V and 4 bases from J; junction bases left unmatched: 8. Germline CDR1 MNHEY, CDR2 SVGEGT. The CDR3 loop spans 17 amino acids. CDR3 protein: CASSYFPSGGAVYEQYF. CDR3 nucleotides: TGTGCCAGCAGTTACTTCCCTAGCGGGGGGGCCGTATACGAGCAGTACTTC.

V and J are TRBV19 and TRBJ2-1, with D uncertain. Trimming took off 6 bases at V and 14 bases at J, with 20 bases between the two ends. The CDR3 spans 13 residues. CDR1 is LNHDA, CDR2 SQIVND, per germline (reference sequence). The CDR3 loop is CASSPGWSSEEFF. In DNA form, the CDR3 reads TGTGCCAGTAGCCCTGGATGGTCCTCCGAGGAGTTCTTC.

V and J are TRBV28 and TRBJ2-1; D is uncertain. V was shortened by 2 bases and J by 6 bases, with 5 bases between the two germline ends. The CDR3 is made up of 12 amino acids. CDR1 and CDR2 (germline): MDHEN, SYDVKM. The CDR3 bases are TGTGCCAGCAGTTTACTGAGCAATGAGCAGTTCTTC. Translation gives CASSLLSNEQFF.

The chain recombines TRBV6-5 with TRBJ1-2; the D is unclear. The V gene's germline CDR1 is MNHEY and CDR2 SVGAGI. This CDR3 comprises 13 residues. V shed 10 bases and J shed 4 bases, with 16 bases lying between them. The CDR3 DNA reads TGTGCCACCCAGCGGGAGGGAGTCTATGGCTACACCTTC. It encodes CATQREGVYGYTF.

The chain carries TRBV6-5 and TRBJ1-2; no firm D call. The germline V and J ends were trimmed by 7 bases and 3 bases, with 12 bases remaining between them. This CDR3 spans 13 amino acids. The germline V gene has CDR1 MNHEY and CDR2 SVGAGI. CDR3 DNA: TGTGCCAGCACCACAGTCGGTGACTATGGCTACACCTTC. Protein: CASTTVGDYGYTF.

The rearrangement joins TRBV16 to TRBJ2-4; D is perhaps TRBD2 (6 bases). This CDR3 is 17 amino acids long. In germline, CDR1 is KGHSY, CDR2 FQNENV. V shed 4 bases and J shed 2 bases, with 18 bases lying between them. CDR3 in DNA: TGTGCCAGCAGCCGACCCGGGACGGGGAGGACCAAAAACATTCAGTACTTC. Its protein is CASSRPGTGRTKNIQYF.

J is TRBJ2-7 and V is TRBV15, with 8 bases lining up with TRBD1. Germline V gene data show CDR1 as LNHNV and CDR2 as YYDKDF (reference sequence). There are 15 residues in the CDR3. Losses at the gene ends were 4 bases for V and 2 bases for J; bases not matched to a gene: 7. The CDR3 here is CATSTGQGSTYEQYF. CDR3 in DNA: TGTGCCACCAGCACCGGACAGGGTTCGACCTACGAGCAGTACTTC.

This chain uses TRBV2 with TRBJ1-4; the D gene is possibly TRBD1 (5 bases). Germline CDR1 is SNHLY and CDR2 is FYNNEI. Trimming stripped 6 bases from V and 8 bases from J, with 16 bases between. The CDR3 covers 14 residues. CDR3 in amino acids: CASSFTRGEEKLFF. The CDR3 nucleotides are TGTGCCAGCAGCTTTACCCGGGGGGAAGAAAAACTGTTTTTT.

The chain links TRBV28 to TRBJ2-7, with TRBD1 matching over 9 bases. From germline, CDR1 is MDHEN and CDR2 SYDVKM. Trimming at V came to 1 base and at J to 6 bases, leaving 10 bases not matched to a gene. The CDR3 consists of 16 residues. Here the CDR3 reads CASSLLTGGIPSEQYF. The CDR3 DNA reads TGTGCCAGCAGTTTATTGACAGGGGGAATCCCTAGCGAGCAGTACTTC.